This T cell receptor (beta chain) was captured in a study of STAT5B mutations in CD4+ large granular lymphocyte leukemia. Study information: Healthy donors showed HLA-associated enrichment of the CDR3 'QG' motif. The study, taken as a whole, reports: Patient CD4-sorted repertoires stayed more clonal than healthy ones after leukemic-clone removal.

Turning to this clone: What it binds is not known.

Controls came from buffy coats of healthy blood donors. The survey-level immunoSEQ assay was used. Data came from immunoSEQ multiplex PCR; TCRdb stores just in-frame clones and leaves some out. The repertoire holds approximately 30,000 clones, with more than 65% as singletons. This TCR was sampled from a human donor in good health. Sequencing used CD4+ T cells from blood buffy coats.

The CDR3 reads CASGDSFEQYF. The CDR3 DNA reads TGTGCCAGCGGCGACAGTTTCGAGCAGTACTTC. The rearrangement uses TRBV2 and TRBJ2-5, with a weak D call TRBD1 (5 bases). The tail of the sequence fits TRBJ2-7 better, so the J call may be wrong. The CDR3 has 11 amino acids. From germline, CDR1 is SNHLY and CDR2 FYNNEI.